This entry lists 20 T cell receptor beta chains sequenced from one sample in a study of T-cell reconstitution after alpha-beta-depleted transplantation in children. Researchers prepared the TCRbeta library using unique molecular identifiers, the study reports. In TCRdb, the PCR reads were re-called with MiXCR into one record per CDR3 protein. The sample contains around 92,000 distinct CDR3 sequences, 9% to 15% of which appear only once. The source was PBMCs from the stem cell graft donor, collected from the stem cell graft. The receptors originated from a human donor who donated a stem cell graft to a child with inherited bone marrow failure.

The chain couples TRBV6-1 to TRBJ2-2; possible D gene TRBD2, 5 bases. CDR1 MNHNS and CDR2 SASEGT come from the germline V gene. The CDR3 runs to 15 residues. Trimming took off 6 bases at V and 0 bases at J, with 11 bases between the two ends. In DNA, the CDR3 is TGTGCCAGCAGGCGGGCGGGCACGAACACCGGGGAGCTGTTTTTT. It codes for CASRRAGTNTGELFF.

The J gene is TRBJ2-7, the V gene TRBV28; D possibly corresponds to TRBD1 (6 bases). CDR1 and CDR2 (germline): MDHEN, SYDVKM. Deletions cut 8 bases from V and 2 bases from J, with 16 bases between. CDR3 length: 14 residues. CDR3 region: CASDYRDTPYEQYF. In DNA, the CDR3 is TGTGCCAGCGACTACCGGGACACCCCCTACGAGCAGTACTTC.

This clonotype rates as medium-sized. The V call is TRBV5-1, the J call TRBJ1-1, with 9 bases identical to TRBD1. This CDR3 is built from 19 residues. Germline lookup yields CDR1 SGHRS and CDR2 YFSETQ. Trimming removed 3 bases from V and 0 bases from J; junction bases left unmatched: 15. The CDR3 DNA reads TGCGCCAGCAGCTGGACCCTCGTACAGGGGGCTGAGTTGAACACTGAAGCTTTCTTT. This gives the protein CASSWTLVQGAELNTEAFF. Using reference TRBV5-1 and TRBJ1-1 for the parts outside the CDR3, the full variable domain is KAGVTQTPRYLIKTRGQQVTLSCSPISGHRSVSWYQQTPGQGLQFLFEYFSETQRNKGNFPGRFSGRQFSNSRSEMNVSTLELGDSALYLCASSWTLVQGAELNTEAFFGQGTRLTVV.

The V and J genes are TRBV18 and TRBJ1-1; no reliable D call. CDR3 length: 14 residues. V was clipped by 1 base and J by 3 bases, with 9 bases between them. Germline V gene sequence: CDR1 KGHSH, CDR2 LQKENI. CDR3 sequence (DNA): TGTGCCAGCTCACCACAAGTACCGGACACTGAAGCTTTCTTT. Protein product: CASSPQVPDTEAFF.

This clonotype was picked up many times. Written as DNA, the CDR3 is TGTGCCAGCAGACCCACTCGGAGTAGCCAAGAGACCCAGTACTTC. This sequence encodes CASRPTRSSQETQYF. V usage is TRBV12-3 or TRBV12-4 and J usage is TRBJ2-5; no clear D. Trimming took off 6 bases at V and 1 base at J, with 15 bases between the two ends. The CDR3 runs to 15 residues.

The chain uses TRBV7-2 and TRBJ2-7; D may be TRBD1 (6 bases). The V gene's germline CDR1 is SGHTA and CDR2 FQGNSA. V gave up 5 bases and J gave up 3 bases, with 20 bases separating them. The CDR3 is 16 residues long. The CDR3 loop reads CASSNYHGTSFYEQYF. CDR3 bases: TGTGCCAGCAGCAATTACCACGGGACAAGCTTCTACGAGCAGTACTTC.

This clonotype is labeled medium-sized. This sequence joins TRBV7-2 and TRBJ2-2, with D possibly being TRBD1 (6 bases). The germline CDR1 and CDR2 sequences are SGHTA and FQGNSA. Trimming removed 5 bases at V and 2 bases at J, with 12 bases between. This CDR3 is 15 amino acids long. The CDR3 loop reads CASSPRDTNTGELFF. The CDR3 bases are TGTGCCAGCAGCCCAAGGGACACCAACACCGGGGAGCTGTTTTTT.

Many counts were recorded for this clonotype. The chain couples TRBV11-2 to TRBJ2-4, with 13 positions matching TRBD2. The CDR3 contains 18 residues. Germline V gene lookup returns CDR1 SGHAT and CDR2 FQNNGV. V lost 4 bases to trimming and J lost 0 bases; unmatched junction nucleotides: 6. The CDR3: CASSSGLAGTLAKNIQYF. CDR3 nucleotides: TGTGCCAGCAGCTCGGGACTAGCGGGGACGTTAGCCAAAAACATTCAGTACTTC.

J is TRBJ2-7 and V is TRBV7-2; D perhaps matches TRBD1 (5 bases). Trimming took off 5 bases at V and 4 bases at J, with 12 bases between the two ends. CDR3 length: 13 residues. The germline gives CDR1 SGHTA, CDR2 FQGNSA. The CDR3 region has the DNA TGTGCCAGCAGCCGCCCCGGACAATACGAGCAGTACTTC. This encodes CASSRPGQYEQYF. Variable domain in full (rest from reference TRBV7-2 and TRBJ2-7): GAGVSQSPSNKVTEKGKDVELRCDPISGHTALYWYRQSLGQGLEFLIYFQGNSAPDKSGLPSDRFSAERTGGSVSTLTIQRTQQEDSAVYLCASSRPGQYEQYFGPGTRLTVT.

At least ten counts were recorded for this clonotype. V usage is TRBV5-1 and J usage is TRBJ1-1, with a weak D call TRBD1 (5 bases). The length of the CDR3 is 13 residues. The V end lost 0 bases, the J end lost 3 bases, and 6 bases lay between the germline ends. CDR1 is SGHRS, CDR2 YFSETQ, per germline. Written as DNA, the CDR3 is TGCGCCAGCAGCTTGGGAGGGGACACTGAAGCTTTCTTT. Translating it yields CASSLGGDTEAFF. The full variable domain, in which reference TRBV5-1 and TRBJ1-1 provide the parts outside the CDR3, is KAGVTQTPRYLIKTRGQQVTLSCSPISGHRSVSWYQQTPGQGLQFLFEYFSETQRNKGNFPGRFSGRQFSNSRSEMNVSTLELGDSALYLCASSLGGDTEAFFGQGTRLTVV.

The chain combines TRBV6-5 with TRBJ1-2; no firm D call. V was shortened by 0 bases and J by 0 bases, with 5 bases between the two germline ends. The CDR3 has 14 amino acids. Germline CDR1 is MNHEY and CDR2 is SVGAGI. The CDR3 loop is CASSYSRSNYGYTF. The CDR3 region has the DNA TGTGCCAGCAGTTACTCTCGTTCTAACTATGGCTACACCTTC.

This clonotype appeared a single time. This chain links TRBV12-5 with TRBJ2-2; 10 positions match TRBD1. Per the germline V gene, CDR1 is LGHNT and CDR2 is FRNRAP. The CDR3 sequence is 17 residues long. Germline trimming cut 5 bases from V and 3 bases from J; bases unmatched to any gene: 9. CDR3 DNA sequence: TGTGCTAGTGGTCTGACCCCCGGGACAGGGGACACCGGGGAGCTGTTTTTT. The encoded protein is CASGLTPGTGDTGELFF.

This clonotype came up many times. The chain has TRBV5-1 and TRBJ2-3; 9 positions match TRBD2. Germline lookup yields CDR1 SGHRS and CDR2 YFSETQ. This CDR3 contains 17 residues. V was pared by 3 bases and J by 0 bases, with 8 bases of the junction left unmatched. CDR3 coding DNA: TGCGCCAGCAGCTGGGGGCTAGCGGGACCGAGCACAGATACGCAGTATTTT. This translates into CASSWGLAGPSTDTQYF.

This clonotype has ten or more counts. The chain couples TRBV5-1 to TRBJ2-5; 9 bases are a match to TRBD2. V shed 4 bases and J 5 bases; nucleotides not matched to a gene: 6. The V gene's germline CDR1 is SGHRS and CDR2 YFSETQ. The CDR3 covers 14 residues. CDR3 protein: CASSDLSGSETQYF. CDR3 sequence (DNA): TGCGCCAGCAGCGACCTTAGCGGGAGTGAGACCCAGTACTTC. Filled out from reference TRBV5-1 and TRBJ2-5, the complete variable domain reads KAGVTQTPRYLIKTRGQQVTLSCSPISGHRSVSWYQQTPGQGLQFLFEYFSETQRNKGNFPGRFSGRQFSNSRSEMNVSTLELGDSALYLCASSDLSGSETQYFGPGTRLLVL.

This clonotype was seen at least ten times. The chain links TRBV28 to TRBJ2-5; 7 bases match TRBD2. Germline CDR1 and CDR2: MDHEN and SYDVKM. This CDR3 region has 15 residues. V lost 5 bases and J lost 2; bases outside the gene matches: 8. This chain's CDR3 is CASSLPGLQQETQYF. CDR3 nucleotide sequence: TGTGCCAGCAGTCTACCGGGACTACAACAAGAGACCCAGTACTTC.

This clonotype has at least ten counts. The genes are TRBV7-2 and TRBJ2-2, with 9 bases aligning to TRBD2. CDR1 is SGHTA, CDR2 FQGNSA, per germline. The CDR3 has 16 residues. The V gene end was trimmed by 1 base and the J gene end by 7 bases; junction bases not matched to a gene: 7. The CDR3 DNA reads TGTGCCAGCAGCTTAGATAGCGGGGGAGTTAACGGGGAGCTGTTTTTT. Protein: CASSLDSGGVNGELFF.

This clonotype has ten or more counts. The rearrangement links TRBV6-2 or TRBV6-3 to TRBJ1-5; D is undetermined. V lost 7 bases, J lost 4 bases, and 14 bases lay in between. Germline assignment: CDR1 MNHEY and CDR2 SVGEGT. The CDR3 consists of 14 residues. CDR3 bases: TGTGCCAGCACCCGCTGGGGTTTGAATCAGCCCCAGCATTTT. This codes for CASTRWGLNQPQHF.

This clonotype was seen repeatedly, ten times or more. The V and J genes are TRBV7-9 and TRBJ1-2, with D uncertain. In germline, CDR1 is SEHNR, CDR2 FQNEAQ (reference sequence). V shed 5 bases and J shed 4 bases, with 11 bases lying between them. This CDR3 spans 13 amino acids. This CDR3 is CASSPRGVYGYTF. The CDR3 nucleotides are TGTGCCAGCAGCCCCCGCGGTGTCTATGGCTACACCTTC.

Ten or more counts support this clonotype. This sequence joins TRBV3-1 and TRBJ2-7; D gene ambiguous. Germline V gene sequence: CDR1 LGHDT, CDR2 YNNKEL (reference sequence). V lost 1 base to trimming and J lost 5 bases, with 6 bases between them. The CDR3 is 12 residues long. CDR3 region: CASSQVFHEQYF. The DNA for the CDR3 is TGTGCCAGCAGCCAAGTTTTCCACGAGCAGTACTTC.

This clonotype was counted at least ten times. The chain has TRBV29-1 and TRBJ1-1; D gene unclear. Trimming stripped 6 bases from V and 2 bases from J, with 10 bases between. CDR3 length: 12 amino acids. Per the germline V gene, CDR1 is SQVTM and CDR2 is ANQGSEA. CDR3 nucleotides: TGCAGCGTGGTCGCCTTAAACACTGAAGCTTTCTTT. It specifies CSVVALNTEAFF.